This is a list of T cell receptor beta chains from one sample in a study of shared clonotypes between healthy human individuals. Data came from immunoSEQ multiplex PCR; TCRdb stores just in-frame clones and leaves some out. Of about 700,000 clones listed, 92% are singletons. The sequenced sample consisted of naive CD8+ T cells sorted from blood. These receptors came from a man aged 25-45 years in good health. CDR3s include the opening cysteine and the closing phenylalanine or tryptophan. Clone size is given for some rows only: seen once, a few or many times, or a class if the clone is expanded.

v_call	cdr3_length	j_call	clone_size	cdr3_aa
TRBV28	13	TRBJ2-7	-	CASSLIRIYEQYF
TRBV9	15	TRBJ2-3	-	CASSAFSGRGDTQYF
TRBV7-9	12	TRBJ2-1	-	CASSSTGNEQFF
TRBV6-1	15	TRBJ1-1	once	CASSDWLTEGTEAFF
TRBV6-5	13	TRBJ1-5	-	CASKGGLNQPQHF
TRBV29-1	14	TRBJ2-7	-	CSVASRGTSYEQYF
TRBV2	12	TRBJ1-2	few	CASQGQLYGYTF
TRBV7-2	15	TRBJ2-5	-	CASSPLGGLWETQYF
TRBV30	14	TRBJ1-1	-	CAWSETQLNTEAFF
TRBV30	11	TRBJ2-1	-	CAWVSYNEQFF
TRBV30	13	TRBJ2-2	-	CAWGTSLTGELFF
TRBV10-1	15	TRBJ2-1	-	CASSANAALYNEQFF
TRBV6-5	16	TRBJ2-1	-	CASSYGVGSSYNEQFF
TRBV2	15	TRBJ2-7	-	CASSERRGFSYEQYF
TRBV28	15	TRBJ2-7	once	CASRTPRDSSYEQYF
TRBV7-3	15	TRBJ1-1	-	CASSLTGASNTEAFF
TRBV29-1	13	TRBJ2-1	-	CSGRLADNNEQFF
TRBV27	14	TRBJ2-7	-	CASSSWDASYEQYF
TRBV20-1	11	TRBJ1-1	-	CSAPHNTEAFF
TRBV9	16	TRBJ2-7	-	CASSVSPLAGVYEQYF
TRBV5-8	13	TRBJ2-7	-	CASNTGGGYEQYF
TRBV5-8	17	TRBJ2-1	-	CASSLTPGLATYNEQFF
TRBV7-6	15	TRBJ2-5	-	CASSQGSHVKETQYF
TRBV27	14	TRBJ2-5	-	CASSKAQGGETQYF
TRBV30	13	TRBJ2-7	-	CAWRSGTTYEQYF
TRBV5-8	14	TRBJ1-3	-	CASSYGQGRNTIYF
TRBV7-9	16	TRBJ2-3	-	CASSRLAGGPGDTQYF
TRBV5-6	14	TRBJ2-5	-	CASSLDGREETQYF
TRBV4-2	14	TRBJ2-7	-	CASSSAVGAHEQYF
TRBV19	19	TRBJ2-1	-	CASTLDPGLAGASYNEQFF
TRBV5-8	15	TRBJ1-2	-	CASSGVTGDFYGYTF
TRBV5-6	12	TRBJ1-2	-	CASSLRDSGYTF
TRBV20-1	10	TRBJ1-1	-	CSAMLTEAFF
TRBV5-6	16	TRBJ1-1	-	CASSQIGRDRGGGAFF
TRBV27	16	TRBJ1-1	-	CASSLSPGVRNTEAFF
TRBV5-3	15	TRBJ2-7	-	CARSLEGTGGYEQYF
TRBV28	12	TRBJ1-1	-	CASSLDLNEAFF
TRBV27	14	TRBJ2-3	-	CASGYLAGTDTQYF
TRBV6-5	14	TRBJ2-7	once	CASSYSGVAYEQYF
TRBV30	13	TRBJ2-7	-	CAWSVGATYEQYF
TRBV6-5	13	TRBJ2-7	-	CASSYRDAYEQYF
TRBV4-1	17	TRBJ2-2	-	CASSLGTSGSFIGELFF
TRBV5-5	15	TRBJ2-7	-	CASSLVGERAYEQYF
TRBV4-3	15	TRBJ2-7	-	CASSPQKTGVYEQYF
TRBV13	18	TRBJ2-1	-	CASSFRFGTSGPYNEQFF
TRBV7-9	13	TRBJ1-6	-	CASSESGVSPLHF
TRBV27	15	TRBJ2-3	-	CASSGSLAGADTQYF
TRBV30	13	TRBJ2-7	-	CAWRTPDSYEQYF
TRBV11-3	15	TRBJ2-7	-	CASSPRTGEIAEQYF
TRBV5-1	15	TRBJ1-1	-	CASSLVGQANTEAFF
TRBV28	15	TRBJ2-1	-	CASSLVDRTLNEQFF
TRBV9	15	TRBJ2-5	-	CASSVDPAGQETQYF
TRBV4-1	13	TRBJ2-7	-	CASSQAPFGEQYF